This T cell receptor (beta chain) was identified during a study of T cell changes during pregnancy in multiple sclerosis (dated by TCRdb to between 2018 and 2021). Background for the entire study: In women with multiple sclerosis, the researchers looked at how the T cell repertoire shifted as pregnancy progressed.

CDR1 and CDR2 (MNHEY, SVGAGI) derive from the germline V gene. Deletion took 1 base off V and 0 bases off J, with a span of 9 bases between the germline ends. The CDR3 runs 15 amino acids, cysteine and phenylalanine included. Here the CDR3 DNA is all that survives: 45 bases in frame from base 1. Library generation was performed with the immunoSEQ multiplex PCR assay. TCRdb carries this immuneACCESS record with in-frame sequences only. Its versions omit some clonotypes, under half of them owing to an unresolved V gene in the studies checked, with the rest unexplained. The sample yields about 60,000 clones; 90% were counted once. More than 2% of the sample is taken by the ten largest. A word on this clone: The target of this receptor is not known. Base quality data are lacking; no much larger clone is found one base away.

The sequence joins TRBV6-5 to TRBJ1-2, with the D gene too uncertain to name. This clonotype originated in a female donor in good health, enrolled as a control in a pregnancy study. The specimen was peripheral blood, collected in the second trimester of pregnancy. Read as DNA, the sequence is TGTGCCAGCAGTTACTATCAGGCTGCTAACTATGGCTACACCTTC. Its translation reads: CASSYYQAANYGYTF.